The 15 T cell receptor beta chains below come from one sample, sequenced in a study of blood T cell repertoires in COVID-19. Produced via immunoSEQ multiplex PCR; TCRdb's table is partial and in-frame only. The table records 90,000 to 150,000 clones, around nine tenths of them present only once. Sequenced input: peripheral blood. The receptor source for this set is a woman aged 50 to 65 with active or convalescent COVID-19.

The rearrangement links TRBV5-6 to TRBJ1-4, with a weak D call TRBD1 (5 bases). V was pared by 4 bases and J by 5 bases, with 12 bases between. The CDR3 extends over 14 amino acids. Germline V gene lookup returns CDR1 SGHDT and CDR2 YYEEEE. CDR3 DNA sequence: TGTGCCAGCAGCCCCCGGGGGTACAATGAAAAACTGTTTTTT. Translated, it gives CASSPRGYNEKLFF.

The chain carries TRBV6-2 or TRBV6-3 and TRBJ1-5, with D uncertain. Trimming removed 0 bases from V and 6 bases from J, with 3 bases in between. This CDR3 spans 12 amino acids. Per the germline V gene, CDR1 is MNHEY and CDR2 is SVGEGT. The DNA for the CDR3 is TGTGCCAGCAGTTACTCGAGTCAGCCCCAGCATTTT. It encodes CASSYSSQPQHF.

This chain uses TRBV12-5 with TRBJ2-1; D perhaps matches TRBD2 (5 bases). Germline-derived CDR1 and CDR2 are LGHNT and FRNRAP. The length of the CDR3 is 15 residues. Trimming cost V 0 bases and J 10 bases, with 16 bases left between them. The CDR3 protein is CASGLVLGGPTEQFF. The CDR3 DNA is TGTGCTAGTGGTTTGGTACTAGGCGGCCCCACAGAGCAGTTCTTC.

This clone was counted a single time. In nucleotides, the CDR3 is TGCGCCAGCAGCCGGGACAGGGGTGCTGAAAAACTGTTTTTT. This translates into CASSRDRGAEKLFF. The chain uses TRBV4-1 and TRBJ1-4, with TRBD1 matching 10 bases. The CDR3 runs 14 residues. V was pared by 4 bases and J by 7 bases, with 3 bases of the junction left unmatched. Looked up from germline, CDR1 is MGHRA and CDR2 is YSYEKL.

The rearrangement joins TRBV6-1 to TRBJ2-2; TRBD1 matches 7 bases. The germline gives CDR1 MNHNS, CDR2 SASEGT. J was trimmed by 5 bases and V by 3 bases; bases with no gene match: 3. This CDR3 has 14 residues. The CDR3 reads CASSEGQLTGELFF. The CDR3 DNA sequence: TGTGCCAGCAGTGAGGGACAGCTTACCGGGGAGCTGTTTTTT.

CDR3 sequence: CASSRGLASPDTQYF. The CDR3 nucleotides read TGCGCCAGCAGCAGGGGACTAGCTAGCCCAGATACGCAGTATTTT. The V gene is TRBV5-1, the J gene TRBJ2-3; 9 bases fit TRBD2. CDR1 is SGHRS and CDR2 is YFSETQ in the germline V gene. This CDR3 is built from 15 residues. The junction had 7 bases not matched to a gene; V was cut back by 4 bases and J by 4 bases.

The chain combines TRBV5-5 with TRBJ2-1; D gene ambiguous. V lost 0 bases and J 6 bases, leaving 7 bases between the germline ends. Germline-derived CDR1 and CDR2 are SGHKS and YYEKEE (reference sequence). This CDR3 spans 13 amino acids. CDR3 protein: CASSLVSVNEQFF. Written as DNA, the CDR3 is TGTGCCAGCAGCTTGGTGTCTGTCAATGAGCAGTTCTTC. The whole variable domain, remainder taken from reference TRBV5-5 and TRBJ2-1, is DAGVTQSPTHLIKTRGQQVTLRCSPISGHKSVSWYQQVLGQGPQFIFQYYEKEERGRGNFPDRFSARQFPNYSSELNVNALLLGDSALYLCASSLVSVNEQFFGPGTRLTVL.

V usage is TRBV28 and J usage is TRBJ1-4, with 10 bases aligning to TRBD1. Germline V gene lookup returns CDR1 MDHEN and CDR2 SYDVKM. V shed 6 bases, J shed 8 bases, and the junction held 6 bases outside the gene matches. This CDR3 spans 14 amino acids. CDR3 nucleotides: TGTGCCAGCAGCCTGACAGGGGGCTGGGAAAAACTGTTTTTT. As protein: CASSLTGGWEKLFF. Variable domain in full (rest from reference TRBV28 and TRBJ1-4): DVKVTQSSRYLVKRTGEKVFLECVQDMDHENMFWYRQDPGLGLRLIYFSYDVKMKEKGDIPEGYSVSREKKERFSLILESASTNQTSMYLCASSLTGGWEKLFFGSGTQLSVL.

The rearrangement uses TRBV7-3 and TRBJ2-7, with 9 bases lining up with TRBD2. CDR3 length: 13 amino acids. The V and J ends lost 5 bases and 7 bases, in that order; junction bases with no gene match: 6. The germline V gene has CDR1 SGHTA and CDR2 FQGTGA. The CDR3 nucleotides read TGTGCCAGCAGCCAACAGCGGGAGGAAGAGCAGTACTTC. Protein product: CASSQQREEEQYF.

CDR3 bases: TGTGCCAGCAGTCCGACAGGGAAGGGCCGCTCCTACGAGCAGTACTTC. It specifies CASSPTGKGRSYEQYF. The V and J genes are TRBV28 and TRBJ2-7, with 7 bases lining up with TRBD1. Germline V lookup: CDR1 MDHEN, CDR2 SYDVKM. This CDR3 comprises 16 residues. V lost 5 bases, J lost 0 bases, and 10 bases stayed unmatched.

This clone has a single count. The V and J genes are TRBV27 and TRBJ2-2; the D gene is possibly TRBD2 (6 bases). The CDR3 runs to 16 residues. Germline V gene data show CDR1 as MNHEY and CDR2 as SMNVEV (reference sequence). Deletions cut 2 bases from V and 5 bases from J, with 15 bases between. The chain's CDR3 is CASSLIGRMATGELFF. For the CDR3, the DNA is TGTGCCAGCAGTTTAATCGGGAGAATGGCGACCGGGGAGCTGTTTTTT.

Here the CDR3 DNA reads TGTGCCAGCAGTTCAGGGATGGGCAATCAGCCCCAGCATTTT. This codes for CASSSGMGNQPQHF. The V and J genes are TRBV27 and TRBJ1-5, with a weak D call TRBD1 (5 bases). V was cut by 4 bases and J by 2 bases, with 9 bases left in between. The CDR3 totals 14 residues. CDR1 and CDR2 from the germline V gene are MNHEY and SMNVEV (reference sequence).

The V call is TRBV7-6, the J call TRBJ2-1, with D uncertain. The V gene's germline CDR1 is SGHVS and CDR2 FNYEAQ. Trimming stripped 3 bases from V and 7 bases from J, with 16 bases between. This CDR3 has 15 residues. The CDR3 protein is CASSFARSVENEQFF. The CDR3, as DNA: TGTGCCAGCAGCTTCGCAAGAAGCGTTGAGAATGAGCAGTTCTTC.

The chain joins TRBV5-1 to TRBJ2-7; the D is unclear. This CDR3 has 12 amino acids. Between the trimmed V and J ends, which lost 0 bases and 3 bases, there was a span of 4 bases. Germline V gene sequence: CDR1 SGHRS, CDR2 YFSETQ. The CDR3 DNA follows: TGCGCCAGCAGCTTGGATAACTACGAGCAGTACTTC. As protein: CASSLDNYEQYF.

The gene calls are TRBV20-1 and TRBJ2-1, with 11 bases aligning to TRBD2. J was trimmed by 8 bases and V by 3 bases; bases with no gene match: 6. Germline CDR1 and CDR2: DFQATT and SNEGSKA (reference sequence). The CDR3 spans 14 residues. The CDR3 region has the DNA TGCAGTGCTAGTGGGACTAGCGGTTCCGATGAGCAGTTCTTC. Translation gives CSASGTSGSDEQFF.